This T cell receptor beta chain stems from a study of blood T cell repertoires in COVID-19. The overall study: T cells, B-cell-depleted T cells, or PBMCs supplied cDNA or gDNA.

Those who participated ranged in age from about 18 to 89 years and resided in about two dozen US areas. Assay used: immunoSEQ multiplex PCR; TCRdb lists only in-frame clones, some missing. The repertoire holds fewer than 200,000 clones, 70% to 85% seen once, with around a fifth in the top ten. The junction had 9 bases not matched to a gene; V was cut back by 4 bases and J by 10 bases. The CDR3 totals 15 residues. Germline CDR1 and CDR2: SEHNR and FQNEAQ (reference sequence). The TCR comes from a woman in her 70s in a cohort exposed to, infected with or recovered from COVID-19 (not recorded which). The rearrangement links TRBV7-9 to TRBJ1-4; 10 positions agree with TRBD1. Sequencing used PBMCs or T cells enriched from blood (not recorded which). The CDR3 DNA reads as TGTGCCAGCAGCTCCCCGGGACAGGGGATAAGAAAACTGTTTTTT. Translating gives CASSSPGQGIRKLFF.